The T cell receptor beta chain under discussion was sequenced for a study of blood T cell repertoires in COVID-19. TCRdb's copy holds only in-frame clones and misses some; the assay was immunoSEQ multiplex PCR. The sample shows around 70,000 clones, approximately 90% of them seen only once. The CDR3 has 13 amino acids. V lost 4 bases, J lost 6 bases, and 14 bases lay in between. The germline V gene encodes CDR1 SGHRS and CDR2 YFSETQ. V gene TRBV5-1 combines with J gene TRBJ2-7, with D perhaps TRBD2 (6 bases). The origin of this receptor is a woman aged 55 to 70 with active COVID-19. Sequencing was done on a sample of peripheral blood. CDR3 sequence reads: CASSLRLDREQYF. The CDR3 nucleotides read TGCGCCAGCAGCCTAAGACTAGATCGCGAGCAGTACTTC.